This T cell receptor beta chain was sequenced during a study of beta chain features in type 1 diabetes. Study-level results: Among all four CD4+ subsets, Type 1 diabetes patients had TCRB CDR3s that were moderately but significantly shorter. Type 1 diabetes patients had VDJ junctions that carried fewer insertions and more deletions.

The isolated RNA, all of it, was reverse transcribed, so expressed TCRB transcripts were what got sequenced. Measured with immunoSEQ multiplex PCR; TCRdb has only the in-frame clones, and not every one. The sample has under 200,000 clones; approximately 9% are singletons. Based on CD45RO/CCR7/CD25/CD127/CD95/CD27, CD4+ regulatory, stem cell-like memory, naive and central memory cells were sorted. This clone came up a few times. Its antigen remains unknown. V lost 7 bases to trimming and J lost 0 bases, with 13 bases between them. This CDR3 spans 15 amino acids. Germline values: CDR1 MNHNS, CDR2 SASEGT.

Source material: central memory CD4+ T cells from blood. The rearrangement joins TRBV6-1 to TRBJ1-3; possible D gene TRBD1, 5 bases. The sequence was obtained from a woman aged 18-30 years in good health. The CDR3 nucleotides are TGTGCCAGCAAACTGGTGACAGACTCTGGAAACACCATATATTTT. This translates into CASKLVTDSGNTIYF.